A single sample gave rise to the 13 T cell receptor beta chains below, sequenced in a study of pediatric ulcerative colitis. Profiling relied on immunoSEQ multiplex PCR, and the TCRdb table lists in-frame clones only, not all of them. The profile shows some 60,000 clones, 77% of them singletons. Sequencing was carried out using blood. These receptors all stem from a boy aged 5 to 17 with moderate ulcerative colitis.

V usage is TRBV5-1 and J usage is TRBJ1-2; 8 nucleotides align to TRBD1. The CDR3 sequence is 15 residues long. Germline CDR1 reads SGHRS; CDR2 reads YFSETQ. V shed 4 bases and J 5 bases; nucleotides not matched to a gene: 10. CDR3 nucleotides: TGCGCCAGCAGCGTAGGACAGGGCGGCGTTTATGGCTACACCTTC. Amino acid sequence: CASSVGQGGVYGYTF.

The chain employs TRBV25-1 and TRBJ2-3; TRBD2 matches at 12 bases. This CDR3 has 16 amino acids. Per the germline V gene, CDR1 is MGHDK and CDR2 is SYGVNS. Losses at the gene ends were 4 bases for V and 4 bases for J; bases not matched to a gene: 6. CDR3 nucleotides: TGTGCCAGCAGTGCTTCTAGCGGGAGGGCCCCAGATACGCAGTATTTT. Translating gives CASSASSGRAPDTQYF.

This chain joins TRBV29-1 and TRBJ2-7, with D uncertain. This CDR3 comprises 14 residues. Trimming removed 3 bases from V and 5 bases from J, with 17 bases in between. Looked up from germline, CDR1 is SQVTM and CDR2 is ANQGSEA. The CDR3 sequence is CSVDGVSSVNEQYF. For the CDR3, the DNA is TGCAGCGTTGATGGTGTATCATCCGTCAACGAGCAGTACTTC.

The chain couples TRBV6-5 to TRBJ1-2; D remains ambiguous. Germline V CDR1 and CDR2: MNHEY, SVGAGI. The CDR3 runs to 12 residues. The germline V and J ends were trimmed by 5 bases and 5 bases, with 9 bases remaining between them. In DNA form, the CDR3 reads TGTGCCAGCAGTACCGGGTTATATGGCTACACCTTC. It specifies CASSTGLYGYTF.

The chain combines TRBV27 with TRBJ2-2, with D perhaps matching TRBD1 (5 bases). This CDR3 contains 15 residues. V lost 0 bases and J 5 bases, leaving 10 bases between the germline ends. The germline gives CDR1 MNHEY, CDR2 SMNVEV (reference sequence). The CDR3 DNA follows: TGTGCCAGCAGTTTATCTACAGGTGGGACCGGGGAGCTGTTTTTT. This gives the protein CASSLSTGGTGELFF.

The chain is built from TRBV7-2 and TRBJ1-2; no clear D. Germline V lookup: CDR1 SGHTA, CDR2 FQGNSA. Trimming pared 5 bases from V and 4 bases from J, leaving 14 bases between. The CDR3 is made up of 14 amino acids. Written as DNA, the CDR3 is TGTGCCAGCAGCCCCGGACGGGGAGCCTATGGCTACACCTTC. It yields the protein CASSPGRGAYGYTF.

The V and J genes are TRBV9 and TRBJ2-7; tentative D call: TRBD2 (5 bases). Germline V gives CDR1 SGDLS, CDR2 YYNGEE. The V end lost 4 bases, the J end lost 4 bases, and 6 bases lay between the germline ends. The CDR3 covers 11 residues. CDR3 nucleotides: TGTGCCAGCAGCCCGGGATACGAGCAGTACTTC. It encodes CASSPGYEQYF.

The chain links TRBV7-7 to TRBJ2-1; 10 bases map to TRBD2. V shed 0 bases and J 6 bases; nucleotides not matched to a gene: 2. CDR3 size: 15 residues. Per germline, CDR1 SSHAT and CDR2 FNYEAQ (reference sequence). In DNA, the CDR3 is TGTGCCAGCAGCTTAGCAGCGGGGGGGCCCAATGAGCAGTTCTTC. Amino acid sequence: CASSLAAGGPNEQFF.

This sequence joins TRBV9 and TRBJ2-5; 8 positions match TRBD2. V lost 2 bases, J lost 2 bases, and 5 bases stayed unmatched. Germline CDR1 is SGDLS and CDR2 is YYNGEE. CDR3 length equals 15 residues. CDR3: CASSVAGGRQETQYF. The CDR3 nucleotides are TGTGCCAGCAGCGTGGCGGGGGGTAGGCAAGAGACCCAGTACTTC.

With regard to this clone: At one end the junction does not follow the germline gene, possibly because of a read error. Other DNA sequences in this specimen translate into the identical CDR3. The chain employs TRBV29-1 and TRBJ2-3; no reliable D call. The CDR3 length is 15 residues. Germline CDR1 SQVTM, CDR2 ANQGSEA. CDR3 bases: TGCAGCGTTGAAGACGGAATGGACGCCACAGATACGCAATATTTT. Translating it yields CSVEDGMDATDTQYF.

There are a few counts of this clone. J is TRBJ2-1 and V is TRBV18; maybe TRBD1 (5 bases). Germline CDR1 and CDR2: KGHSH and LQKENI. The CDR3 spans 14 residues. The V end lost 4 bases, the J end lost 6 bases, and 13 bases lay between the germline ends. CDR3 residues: CASSLGQAPNEQFF. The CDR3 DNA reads TGTGCCAGCTCACTCGGACAAGCACCCAATGAGCAGTTCTTC.

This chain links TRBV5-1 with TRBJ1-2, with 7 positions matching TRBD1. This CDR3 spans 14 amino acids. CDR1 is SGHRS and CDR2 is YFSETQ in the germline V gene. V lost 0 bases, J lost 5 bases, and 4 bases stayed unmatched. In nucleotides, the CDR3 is TGCGCCAGCAGCTTGGGGGGACAGACGTATGGCTACACCTTC. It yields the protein CASSLGGQTYGYTF.

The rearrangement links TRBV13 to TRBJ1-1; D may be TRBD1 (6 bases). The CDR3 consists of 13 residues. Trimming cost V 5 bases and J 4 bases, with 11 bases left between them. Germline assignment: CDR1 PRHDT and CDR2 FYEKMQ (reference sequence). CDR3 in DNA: TGTGCCAGCAGCGGAGGACAGATCACTGAAGCTTTCTTT. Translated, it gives CASSGGQITEAFF.